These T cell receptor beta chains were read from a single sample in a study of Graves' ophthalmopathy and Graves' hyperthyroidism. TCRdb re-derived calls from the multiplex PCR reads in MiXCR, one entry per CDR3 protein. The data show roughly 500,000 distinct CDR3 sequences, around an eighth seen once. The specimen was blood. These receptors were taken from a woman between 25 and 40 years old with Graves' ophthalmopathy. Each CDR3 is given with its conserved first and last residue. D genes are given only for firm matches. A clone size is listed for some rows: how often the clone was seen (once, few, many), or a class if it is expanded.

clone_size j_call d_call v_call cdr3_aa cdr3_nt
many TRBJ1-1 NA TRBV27 CASRFRGATEAFF TGTGCCAGCAGATTCCGGGGGGCGACTGAAGCTTTCTTT
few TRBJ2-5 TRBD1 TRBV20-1 CSARDLGTGGETQYF TGCAGTGCTAGAGATCTTGGGACAGGGGGTGAGACCCAGTACTTC
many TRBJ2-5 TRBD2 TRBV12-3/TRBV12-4 CASTSGLAGYQETQYF TGTGCCAGCACCAGCGGACTAGCGGGGTACCAAGAGACCCAGTACTTC
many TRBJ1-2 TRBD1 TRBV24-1 CATSDRTGPNYGYTF TGTGCCACCAGTGATCGGACAGGGCCTAACTATGGCTACACCTTC
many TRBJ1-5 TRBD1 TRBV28 CASSLGQSGQPQHF TGTGCCAGCAGTCTGGGACAGTCAGGACAGCCCCAGCATTTT
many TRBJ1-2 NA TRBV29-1 CSVVGRPRYGYTF TGCAGCGTTGTGGGCAGACCGCGCTATGGCTACACCTTC
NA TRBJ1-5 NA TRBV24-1 CATSDFLGSPQHF TGTGCCACCAGTGATTTCCTGGGCAGCCCCCAGCATTTT
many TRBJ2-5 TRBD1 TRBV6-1 CASTLMPGQQETQYF TGTGCCAGCACTCTAATGCCGGGACAGCAAGAGACCCAGTACTTC
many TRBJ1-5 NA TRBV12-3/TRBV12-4 CASRKASPGASNQPQHF TGTGCCAGCAGGAAGGCGTCCCCAGGGGCTAGCAATCAGCCCCAGCATTTT
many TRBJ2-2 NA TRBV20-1 CSAQVSPWPGELFF TGCAGTGCCCAGGTCTCTCCTTGGCCCGGGGAGCTGTTTTTT
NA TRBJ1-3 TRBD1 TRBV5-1 CASRRGPSGNTIYF TGCGCCAGCAGAAGGGGGCCCTCTGGAAACACCATATATTTT
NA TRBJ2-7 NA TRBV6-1 CASSAGPRTVHYDQYF TGTGCCAGCAGTGCCGGTCCACGGACTGTTCACTACGATCAGTACTTC
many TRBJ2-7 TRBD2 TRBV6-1 CASSVSGTRAYEQYF TGTGCCAGCAGTGTCTCCGGGACTAGAGCCTACGAGCAGTACTTC
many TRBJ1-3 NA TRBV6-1 CASSLTAYSGNTIYF TGTGCCAGCAGTTTAACCGCTTACTCTGGAAACACCATATATTTT
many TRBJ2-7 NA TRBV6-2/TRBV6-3 CASSYAGYEQYF TGTGCCAGCAGTTATGCGGGATACGAGCAGTACTTC
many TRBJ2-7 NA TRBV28 CASRKGLQYF TGTGCCAGCAGAAAGGGACTGCAGTACTTC
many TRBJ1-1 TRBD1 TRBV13 CASSLSDRGMNTEAFF TGTGCCAGCAGCTTATCGGACAGGGGCATGAACACTGAAGCTTTCTTT
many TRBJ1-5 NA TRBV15 CATSPPRQVGQPQHF TGTGCCACCAGCCCCCCCCGACAGGTTGGGCAGCCCCAGCATTTT
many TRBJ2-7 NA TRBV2 CASSSDKTYEQYF TGTGCCAGCAGTTCGGACAAAACCTACGAGCAGTACTTC
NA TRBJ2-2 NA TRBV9 CASSVDTLRELFF TGTGCCAGCAGCGTAGATACACTCAGGGAGCTGTTTTTT
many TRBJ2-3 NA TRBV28 CASSLPTGWVDTQYF TGTGCCAGCAGTTTGCCCACGGGGTGGGTTGATACGCAGTATTTT
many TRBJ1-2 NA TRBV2 CASSEAKRASNYGYTF TGTGCCAGCAGTGAAGCAAAGCGAGCTTCTAACTATGGCTACACCTTC
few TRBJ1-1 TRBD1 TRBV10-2 CATRTGGAAFF TGCGCCACCAGGACAGGGGGCGCGGCTTTCTTT
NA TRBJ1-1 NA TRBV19 CASTPGWVWMNTEAFF TGTGCCAGTACCCCCGGATGGGTATGGATGAACACTGAAGCTTTCTTT
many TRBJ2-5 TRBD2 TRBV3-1 CASSPRRLAVVETQYF TGTGCCAGCAGCCCGAGGCGACTAGCAGTAGTTGAGACCCAGTACTTC
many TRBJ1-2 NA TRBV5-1 CASSLDGGNYGYTF TGTGCCAGCAGCTTAGACGGCGGCAACTATGGCTACACCTTC
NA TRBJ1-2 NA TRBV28 CASSEAWRGANYGYTF TGTGCCAGCAGCGAAGCTTGGAGGGGTGCTAACTATGGCTACACCTTC
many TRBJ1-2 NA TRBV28 CASTLGRPSFGGYTF TGTGCCAGCACTCTAGGGAGACCTTCATTCGGTGGCTACACCTTC
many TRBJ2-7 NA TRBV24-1 CATSDLGSSEQYF TGTGCCACCAGTGATTTGGGGTCGAGCGAGCAGTACTTC
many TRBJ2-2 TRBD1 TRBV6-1 CASSAGTGGFGELFF TGTGCCAGCAGTGCCGGGACAGGGGGCTTCGGGGAGCTGTTTTTT